The 16 T cell receptor beta chains in this list originate from one sample, sequenced in a study of PD-L1 blockade in urothelial cancer. TCRdb's table, derived via immunoSEQ multiplex PCR, lists solely in-frame clones and lacks some. The sample holds 40,000 or so clones; 82% are singletons and the top ten take roughly 18%. The sample was PBMCs, taken around atezolizumab (anti-PD-L1) treatment. Receptors originate from a man in his 60s with urothelial cancer.

V gene TRBV5-4 combines with J gene TRBJ2-3; tentative D call: TRBD2 (5 bases). Germline V gene data show CDR1 as SGHNT and CDR2 as YYREEE (reference sequence). The CDR3 extends over 15 amino acids. Between the trimmed V and J ends, which lost 0 bases and 5 bases, there was a span of 13 bases. For the CDR3, the DNA is TGTGCCAGCAGCTTGGTGTGGGAGCCTGGAGATACGCAGTATTTT. Protein: CASSLVWEPGDTQYF.

The rearrangement joins TRBV7-6 to TRBJ2-3, with 9 bases identical to TRBD2. The trim removed 2 bases at V and 2 bases at J, leaving 14 bases unmatched. CDR3 length: 19 residues. The germline CDR1 and CDR2 sequences are SGHVS and FNYEAQ. The CDR3 sequence is CASSLFRVGSGGATDTQYF. CDR3 nucleotides: TGTGCCAGCAGCTTATTTAGAGTGGGTAGCGGGGGTGCCACAGATACGCAGTATTTT.

The V call is TRBV19, the J call TRBJ2-7; D gene ambiguous. This CDR3 is built from 10 residues. The ends were cut back, 3 bases at V and 12 bases at J, with 9 bases in the middle. Germline V gives CDR1 LNHDA, CDR2 SQIVND (reference sequence). In nucleotides, the CDR3 is TGTGCCAGTAGTATCGGGTCGACGTACTTC. It is translated as CASSIGSTYF.

V usage is TRBV19 and J usage is TRBJ1-5; D uncertain. V was shortened by 7 bases and J by 6 bases, with 19 bases between the two germline ends. The CDR3 sequence is 15 residues long. In germline, CDR1 is LNHDA, CDR2 SQIVND (reference sequence). This CDR3 is CASTSGSNDPQPQHF. CDR3 nucleotides: TGTGCCAGTACTAGTGGGTCCAACGACCCTCAGCCCCAGCATTTT.

In this sample, this clone turned up a few times. The chain combines TRBV28 with TRBJ2-2, with D possibly matching TRBD1 (6 bases). The CDR3 runs to 15 residues. Germline CDR1 is MDHEN and CDR2 is SYDVKM. Trimming shortened V by 2 bases and J by 2 bases, and 9 bases separated the two germline ends. This CDR3 is CASSLQDRNTGELFF. The CDR3 DNA follows: TGTGCCAGCAGTTTACAGGACAGAAACACCGGGGAGCTGTTTTTT.

The chain has TRBV7-9 and TRBJ2-6; TRBD1 might be the D (6 bases). From germline, CDR1 is SEHNR and CDR2 FQNEAQ (reference sequence). The V and J ends lost 3 bases and 2 bases respectively, with 8 bases between them. This CDR3 contains 15 residues. Written as DNA, the CDR3 is TGTGCCAGCAGCTTCCGACAGGCTGGGGCCAACGTCCTGACTTTC. It specifies CASSFRQAGANVLTF.

This chain connects TRBV19 to TRBJ2-1; weak D call: TRBD2 (5 bases). Trimming took off 3 bases at V and 7 bases at J, with 13 bases between the two ends. Germline V lookup: CDR1 LNHDA, CDR2 SQIVND (reference sequence). The CDR3 contains 14 residues. The CDR3 region has the DNA TGTGCCAGTAGTATCTCCGGGTCGGGGAATGAGCAGTTCTTC. Amino acids: CASSISGSGNEQFF.

This clone was counted once. This sequence joins TRBV9 and TRBJ2-5, with a weak D call TRBD2 (5 bases). Germline CDR1 is SGDLS and CDR2 is YYNGEE. The CDR3 contains 14 residues. Trimming stripped 0 bases from V and 4 bases from J, with 10 bases between. The CDR3 DNA reads as TGTGCCAGCAGCGTAGGCGCGGGCGGAGAGACCCAGTACTTC. Protein product: CASSVGAGGETQYF.

The chain is built from TRBV28 and TRBJ1-5, with D perhaps TRBD1 (5 bases). CDR1 is MDHEN, CDR2 SYDVKM, per germline. The CDR3 sequence is 15 residues long. Trimming took 1 base from V and 5 from J, leaving 12 bases between them. The CDR3 is CASSLLGAVYQPQHF. The CDR3 DNA sequence: TGTGCCAGCAGTTTATTAGGGGCGGTGTATCAGCCCCAGCATTTT.

The chain has TRBV7-2 and TRBJ1-3; D is possibly TRBD1 (6 bases). The CDR3 covers 14 residues. Germline lookup yields CDR1 SGHTA and CDR2 FQGNSA. Trimming left V 5 bases short and J 4 bases short, with 12 bases between. The CDR3 loop is CASSRQGSGNTIYF. The DNA for the CDR3 is TGTGCCAGCAGCCGTCAGGGGTCAGGAAACACCATATATTTT.

The chain uses TRBV27 and TRBJ2-7; 8 nucleotides align to TRBD2. Trimming cost V 3 bases and J 4 bases; bases outside gene matches: 2. Germline V gene lookup returns CDR1 MNHEY and CDR2 SMNVEV (reference sequence). CDR3 size: 13 residues. CDR3 bases: TGTGCCAGCAGTTTGACGGGGGGGTACGAGCAGTACTTC. This translates into CASSLTGGYEQYF.

The chain employs TRBV5-4 and TRBJ2-2; 7 bases line up with TRBD2. The germline CDR1 and CDR2 sequences are SGHNT and YYREEE (reference sequence). The CDR3 has 14 amino acids. J was trimmed by 7 bases and V by 0 bases; bases with no gene match: 3. The CDR3 loop reads CASSLGLANGELFF. The CDR3 bases are TGTGCCAGCAGCTTGGGACTAGCTAACGGGGAGCTGTTTTTT. The full variable domain, in which reference TRBV5-4 and TRBJ2-2 provide the parts outside the CDR3, is ETGVTQSPTHLIKTRGQQVTLRCSSQSGHNTVSWYQQALGQGPQFIFQYYREEENGRGNFPPRFSGLQFPNYSSELNVNALELDDSALYLCASSLGLANGELFFGEGSRLTVL.

The V gene is TRBV29-1, the J gene TRBJ2-3; 7 bases are shared with TRBD1. The CDR3 loop spans 15 amino acids. The junction had 5 bases not matched to a gene; V was cut back by 1 base and J by 1 base. Germline V gene lookup returns CDR1 SQVTM and CDR2 ANQGSEA. CDR3 nucleotides: TGCAGCGTTGAAGGGGGACAGCTTCGCACAGATACGCAGTATTTT. Translated, it gives CSVEGGQLRTDTQYF.

V usage is TRBV7-2 and J usage is TRBJ2-3, with TRBD2 as a possible D gene (5 bases). Per the germline V gene, CDR1 is SGHTA and CDR2 is FQGNSA. The CDR3 sequence is 13 residues long. The V gene lost 2 bases and the J gene lost 8 bases, with 11 bases spanning the gap. The CDR3 loop is CASSLPDSSTQYF. Written as DNA, the CDR3 is TGTGCCAGCAGCTTACCGGACTCGTCTACGCAGTATTTT.

This clone has only a few counts. The chain combines TRBV10-2 with TRBJ2-7; the match to TRBD1 covers 7 bases. Germline CDR1 is WSHSY and CDR2 is SAAADI. The CDR3 covers 14 residues. The V segment lost 3 bases and the J segment 4 bases; nucleotides outside the gene matches: 6. CDR3 protein: CASSEQGRMYEQYF. The CDR3, as DNA: TGCGCCAGCAGTGAACAGGGGCGAATGTACGAGCAGTACTTC.

The chain joins TRBV10-1 to TRBJ1-4, with D possibly TRBD1 on 6 matching bases. The length of the CDR3 is 12 residues. Trimming shortened V by 10 bases and J by 6 bases, and 12 bases separated the two germline ends. CDR1 is WNHNN, CDR2 SYGVQD, per germline (reference sequence). The CDR3 protein is CAIRGRYEKLFF. CDR3 in DNA: TGCGCCATCAGGGGCCGGTATGAAAAACTGTTTTTT.